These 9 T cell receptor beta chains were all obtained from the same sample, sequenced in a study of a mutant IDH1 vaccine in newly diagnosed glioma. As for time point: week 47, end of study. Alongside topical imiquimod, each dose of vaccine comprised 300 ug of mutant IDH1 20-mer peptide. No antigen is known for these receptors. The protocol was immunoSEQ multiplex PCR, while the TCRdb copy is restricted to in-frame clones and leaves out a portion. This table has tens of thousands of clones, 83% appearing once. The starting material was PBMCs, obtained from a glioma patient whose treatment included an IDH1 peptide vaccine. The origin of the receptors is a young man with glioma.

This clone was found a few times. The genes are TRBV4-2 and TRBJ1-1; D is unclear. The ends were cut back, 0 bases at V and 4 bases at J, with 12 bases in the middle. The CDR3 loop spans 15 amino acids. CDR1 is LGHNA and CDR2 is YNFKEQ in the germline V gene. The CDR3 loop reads CASSQDEGGSTEAFF. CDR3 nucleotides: TGTGCCAGCAGCCAAGATGAGGGTGGGAGCACTGAAGCTTTCTTT.

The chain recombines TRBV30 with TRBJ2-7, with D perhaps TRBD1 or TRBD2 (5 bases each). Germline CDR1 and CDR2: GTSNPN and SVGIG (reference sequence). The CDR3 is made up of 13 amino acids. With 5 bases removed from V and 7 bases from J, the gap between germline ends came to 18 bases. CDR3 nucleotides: TGTGCCTGGGCGGATCTGAGATGGGGGGAGCAGTACTTC. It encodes CAWADLRWGEQYF.

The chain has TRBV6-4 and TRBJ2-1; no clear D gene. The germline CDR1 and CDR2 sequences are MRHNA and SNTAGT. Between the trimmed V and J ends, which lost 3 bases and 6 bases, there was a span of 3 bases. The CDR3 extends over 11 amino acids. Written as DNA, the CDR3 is TGTGCCAGCAGTGAAGGCAATGAGCAGTTCTTC. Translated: CASSEGNEQFF.

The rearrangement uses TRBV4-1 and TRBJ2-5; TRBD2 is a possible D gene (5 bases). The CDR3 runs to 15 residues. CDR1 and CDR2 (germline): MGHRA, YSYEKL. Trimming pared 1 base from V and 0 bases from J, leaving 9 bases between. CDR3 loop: CASSQGGSDQETQYF. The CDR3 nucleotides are TGCGCCAGCAGCCAAGGAGGTAGCGACCAAGAGACCCAGTACTTC.

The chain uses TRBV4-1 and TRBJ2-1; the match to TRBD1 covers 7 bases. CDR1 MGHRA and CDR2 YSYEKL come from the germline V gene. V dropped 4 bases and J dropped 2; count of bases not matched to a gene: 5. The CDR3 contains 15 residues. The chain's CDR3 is CASSPRGQPYNEQFF. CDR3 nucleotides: TGCGCCAGCAGCCCCCGGGGACAGCCCTACAATGAGCAGTTCTTC.

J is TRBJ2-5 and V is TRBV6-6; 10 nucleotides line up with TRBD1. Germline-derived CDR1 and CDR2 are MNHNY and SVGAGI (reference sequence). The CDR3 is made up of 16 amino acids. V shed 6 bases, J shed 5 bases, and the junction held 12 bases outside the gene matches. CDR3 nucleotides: TGTGCCAGCAGAGCTACCGGGACAGGGGAGGCGGAGACCCAGTACTTC. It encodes CASRATGTGEAETQYF.

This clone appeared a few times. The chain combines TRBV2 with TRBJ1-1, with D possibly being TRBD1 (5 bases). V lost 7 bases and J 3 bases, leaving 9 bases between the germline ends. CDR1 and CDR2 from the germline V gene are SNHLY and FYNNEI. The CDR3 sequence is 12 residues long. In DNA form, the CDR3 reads TGTGCCAGCAAGTTACAGGACACTGAAGCTTTCTTT. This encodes CASKLQDTEAFF.

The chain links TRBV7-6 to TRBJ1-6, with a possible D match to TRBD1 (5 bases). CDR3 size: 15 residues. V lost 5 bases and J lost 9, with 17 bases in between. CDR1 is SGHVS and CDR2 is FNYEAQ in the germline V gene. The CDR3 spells CASSEDTDWASPLHF. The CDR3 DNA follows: TGTGCCAGCAGCGAGGACACTGACTGGGCTTCACCCCTCCACTTT.

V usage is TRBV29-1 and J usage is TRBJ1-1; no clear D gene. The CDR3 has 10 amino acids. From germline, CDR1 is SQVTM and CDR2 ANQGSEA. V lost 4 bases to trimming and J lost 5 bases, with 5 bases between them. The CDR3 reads CSVVGTEAFF. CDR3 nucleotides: TGCAGCGTTGTAGGAACTGAAGCTTTCTTT.